A single sample gave rise to the 14 T cell receptor beta chains below, sequenced in a study of blood T cell repertoires in COVID-19. The repertoire was sequenced with immunoSEQ multiplex PCR; TCRdb's copy has only in-frame clones and lacks some. The table shows approximately 59,000 clones, with approximately 83% occurring only once. Sequencing input: peripheral blood. Receptor source: a woman aged 80 or over with acute or convalescent COVID-19.

This chain links TRBV6-2 or TRBV6-3 with TRBJ2-1, with a possible D match to TRBD2 (6 bases). Between the trimmed V and J ends, which lost 2 bases and 15 bases, there was a span of 26 bases. From germline, CDR1 is MNHEY and CDR2 SVGEGT. The CDR3 totals 16 residues. In nucleotides, the CDR3 is TGTGCCAGCAGTTACCGCCGACTAGAAGCGGACTCAGCAACGTTCTTC. Translating it yields CASSYRRLEADSATFF.

The rearrangement links TRBV27 to TRBJ2-5; D may be TRBD2 (7 bases). Trimming pared 1 base from V and 5 bases from J, leaving 11 bases between. The germline V gene has CDR1 MNHEY and CDR2 SMNVEV (reference sequence). The CDR3 consists of 14 residues. The CDR3 DNA sequence: TGTGCCAGCAGTTTATGGGGGGGCTATGAGACCCAGTACTTC. Protein product: CASSLWGGYETQYF.

The rearrangement links TRBV6-6 to TRBJ2-7; a possible D gene is TRBD1 (6 bases). The CDR3 runs to 13 residues. Germline-derived CDR1 and CDR2 are MNHNY and SVGAGI (reference sequence). The germline V and J ends were trimmed by 5 bases and 3 bases, with 11 bases remaining between them. This CDR3 reads CASSRRGGYEQYF. CDR3 nucleotide sequence: TGTGCCAGCAGTCGGAGAGGGGGCTACGAGCAGTACTTC.

The gene calls are TRBV12-3 or TRBV12-4 and TRBJ1-2; maybe TRBD1 (6 bases). The CDR3 has 13 residues. Trimming left V 3 bases short and J 6 bases short, with 11 bases between. The CDR3 loop reads CASSFGGANGYTF. In nucleotides, the CDR3 is TGTGCCAGCAGTTTTGGGGGGGCGAATGGCTACACCTTC.

The CDR3: CAISQGETQYF. CDR3 nucleotide sequence: TGTGCCATTTCCCAGGGGGAGACCCAGTACTTC. The genes are TRBV10-3 and TRBJ2-5; D is possibly TRBD1 (6 bases). Germline CDR1 is ENHRY and CDR2 is SYGVKD. This CDR3 region has 11 residues. V was clipped by 9 bases and J by 5 bases, with 10 bases between them.

The chain recombines TRBV3-1 (or the pseudogene TRBV3-2) with TRBJ2-5, with a possible D match to TRBD2 (5 bases). The CDR3 covers 14 residues. Germline values: CDR1 LGHDT, CDR2 YNNKEL (reference sequence). V dropped 4 bases and J dropped 0 bases, with 9 bases sitting between them. The CDR3 nucleotides are TGTGCCAGCAGCCGACTAATGTACCAAGAGACCCAGTACTTC. Translated, it gives CASSRLMYQETQYF.

This sequence joins TRBV7-3 and TRBJ2-3; 10 nucleotides line up with TRBD2. Germline V gene lookup returns CDR1 SGHTA and CDR2 FQGTGA. V shed 4 bases and J 3 bases; nucleotides not matched to a gene: 7. This CDR3 is 16 amino acids long. For the CDR3, the DNA is TGTGCCAGCAGCTCAAGAAGCGGGGGGGCAACAGATACGCAGTATTTT. Encoded protein: CASSSRSGGATDTQYF.

This clone was observed a single time. The chain recombines TRBV5-1 with TRBJ2-2; maybe TRBD2 (5 bases). Deletions cut 2 bases from V and 6 bases from J, with 17 bases between. Germline values: CDR1 SGHRS, CDR2 YFSETQ. There are 16 residues in the CDR3. The CDR3 here is CASSFRGLIPPGELFF. The CDR3 DNA is TGCGCCAGCAGCTTCCGGGGTCTAATCCCCCCCGGGGAGCTGTTTTTT.

The V call is TRBV7-2, the J call TRBJ2-5; TRBD1 aligns across 8 bases. CDR3 length: 14 residues. Germline V lookup: CDR1 SGHTA, CDR2 FQGNSA. The trim removed 4 bases at V and 4 bases at J, leaving 5 bases unmatched. CDR3 bases: TGTGCCAGCAGCTCCCCGGACAGGGTAGAGACCCAGTACTTC. Its protein is CASSSPDRVETQYF.

V gene TRBV6-1 combines with J gene TRBJ1-4; perhaps TRBD1 as D (6 bases). V gave up 0 bases and J gave up 10 bases, with 15 bases separating them. Germline V gives CDR1 MNHNS, CDR2 SASEGT. The CDR3 extends over 15 amino acids. The CDR3 protein is CASSEATGSRVKLFF. CDR3 DNA sequence: TGTGCCAGCAGTGAAGCTACAGGGTCAAGGGTAAAACTGTTTTTT.

The gene calls are TRBV7-2 and TRBJ1-2; D is unclear. Germline V lookup: CDR1 SGHTA, CDR2 FQGNSA. This CDR3 is built from 13 residues. The V and J ends lost 5 bases and 4 bases respectively, with 11 bases between them. CDR3 protein: CASSLDGPYGYTF. The CDR3 bases are TGTGCCAGCAGCCTAGATGGGCCCTATGGCTACACCTTC. Together with reference TRBV7-2 and TRBJ1-2, the CDR3 gives the full variable domain: GAGVSQSPSNKVTEKGKDVELRCDPISGHTALYWYRQSLGQGLEFLIYFQGNSAPDKSGLPSDRFSAERTGGSVSTLTIQRTQQEDSAVYLCASSLDGPYGYTFGSGTRLTVV.

The rearrangement links TRBV3-1 (or the pseudogene TRBV3-2) to TRBJ2-7; D might be TRBD1 (6 bases). The germline V and J ends were trimmed by 3 bases and 2 bases, with 11 bases remaining between them. This CDR3 contains 14 residues. Germline V CDR1 and CDR2: LGHDT, YNNKEL (reference sequence). The CDR3 nucleotides are TGTGCCAGCAGCCAGTGGGGGCCCACCTACGAGCAGTACTTC. It specifies CASSQWGPTYEQYF.

V is TRBV10-3 and J is TRBJ2-1; 8 nucleotides match TRBD2. The CDR3 runs 13 residues. Trimming took 4 bases from V and 7 from J; bases not matched to a gene: 3. In germline, CDR1 is ENHRY, CDR2 SYGVKD. The CDR3 spells CAISAGGGNEQFF. CDR3 DNA: TGTGCCATCAGTGCGGGGGGGGGTAATGAGCAGTTCTTC.

The table lists this clone with a count of one. The rearrangement joins TRBV6-6 to TRBJ2-7, with 8 bases identical to TRBD1. Germline V lookup: CDR1 MNHNY, CDR2 SVGAGI (reference sequence). The CDR3 loop spans 13 amino acids. V was pared by 6 bases and J by 2 bases, with 3 bases of the junction left unmatched. CDR3 nucleotide sequence: TGTGCCAGCAGATCAGGGGGCCCCTACGAGCAGTACTTC. It encodes CASRSGGPYEQYF.